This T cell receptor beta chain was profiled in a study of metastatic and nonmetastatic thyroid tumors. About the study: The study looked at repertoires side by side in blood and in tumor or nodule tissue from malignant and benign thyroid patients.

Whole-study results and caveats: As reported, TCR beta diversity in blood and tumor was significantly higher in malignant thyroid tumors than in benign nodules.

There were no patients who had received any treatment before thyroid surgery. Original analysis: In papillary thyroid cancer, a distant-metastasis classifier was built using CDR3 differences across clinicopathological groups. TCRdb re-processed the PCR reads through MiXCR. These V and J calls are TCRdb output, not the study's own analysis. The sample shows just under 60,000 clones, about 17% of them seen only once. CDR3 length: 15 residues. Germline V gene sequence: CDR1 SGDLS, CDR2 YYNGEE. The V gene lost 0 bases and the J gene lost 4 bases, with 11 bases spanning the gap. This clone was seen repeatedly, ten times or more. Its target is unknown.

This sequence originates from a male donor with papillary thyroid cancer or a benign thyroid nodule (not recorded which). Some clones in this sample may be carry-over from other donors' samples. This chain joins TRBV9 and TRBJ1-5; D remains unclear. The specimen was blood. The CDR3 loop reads CASSVEGQINQPQHF. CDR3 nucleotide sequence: TGTGCCAGCAGCGTAGAAGGGCAGATAAATCAGCCCCAGCATTTT.